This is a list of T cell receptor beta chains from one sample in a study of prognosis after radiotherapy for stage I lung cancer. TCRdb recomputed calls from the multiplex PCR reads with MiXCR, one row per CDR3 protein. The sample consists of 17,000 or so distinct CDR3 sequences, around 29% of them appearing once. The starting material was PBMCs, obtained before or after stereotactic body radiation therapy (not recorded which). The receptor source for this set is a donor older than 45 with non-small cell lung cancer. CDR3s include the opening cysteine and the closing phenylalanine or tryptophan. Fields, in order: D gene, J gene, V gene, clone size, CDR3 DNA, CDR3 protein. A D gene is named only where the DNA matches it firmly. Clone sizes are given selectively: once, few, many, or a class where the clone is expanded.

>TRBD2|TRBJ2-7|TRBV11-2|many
TGTGCCAGCAGCCTCTTAGCGGGAGGTTACGAGCAGTACTTC
CASSLLAGGYEQYF
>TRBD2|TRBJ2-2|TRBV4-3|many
TGCGCCAGCAGCCTTTCACTAGCGGTTAACACCGGGGAGCTGTTTTTT
CASSLSLAVNTGELFF
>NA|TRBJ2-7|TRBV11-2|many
TGTGCCAGCAGCCCCCAAAGGTCGGGTTTCGAGCAGTACTTC
CASSPQRSGFEQYF
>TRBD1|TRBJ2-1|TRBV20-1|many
TGCAGTGCCCCACGACAGGGGGCTCCGAACGAGCAGTTCTTC
CSAPRQGAPNEQFF
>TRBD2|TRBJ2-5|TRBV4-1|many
TGCGCCAGCAGCCCCGCTGATAGCGGGAGAACCCAGTACTTC
CASSPADSGRTQYF
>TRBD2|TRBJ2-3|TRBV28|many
TGTGCCAGCAGGACCAGGACTAGCGGGAGAATGACAGATACGCAGTATTTT
CASRTRTSGRMTDTQYF
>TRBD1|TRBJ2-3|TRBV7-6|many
TGTGCCAGCAGCTCCTCCGGGACAGGCTTCACAGATACGCAGTATTTT
CASSSSGTGFTDTQYF
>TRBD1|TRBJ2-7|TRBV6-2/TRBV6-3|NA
TGTGCCAGCAGTGAAGCGAGACAGGGGGACTACGAGCAGTACTTC
CASSEARQGDYEQYF
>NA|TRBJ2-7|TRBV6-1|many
TGTGCCAGCAGTCCTAAGGGGTTAGTGCAGTACTTC
CASSPKGLVQYF
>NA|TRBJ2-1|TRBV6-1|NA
TGTGCCAGCAGCTTACAATCTGGAGCGTGGGATGAGCAGTTCTTC
CASSLQSGAWDEQFF
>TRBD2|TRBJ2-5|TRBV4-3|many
TGCGCCAGCAGCCAAGGGCTAGCGGGGGACCAAGAGACCCAGTACTTC
CASSQGLAGDQETQYF
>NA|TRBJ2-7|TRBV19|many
TGTGCCAGTGGTAGGGGTTCCTACGAGCAGTACTTC
CASGRGSYEQYF
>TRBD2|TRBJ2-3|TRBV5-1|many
TGCGCCAGCAGCGCCCTAGCGGGAGGGCAGGGGGATACGCAGTATTTT
CASSALAGGQGDTQYF
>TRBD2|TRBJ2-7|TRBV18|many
TGTGCCAGCTCAGCCCGGACTAGCGGAGGCTCCTACGAGCAGTACTTC
CASSARTSGGSYEQYF
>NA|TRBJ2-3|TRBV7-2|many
TGTGCCAGCAGCCGCCGGGGTGAGCAGTATTTT
CASSRRGEQYF
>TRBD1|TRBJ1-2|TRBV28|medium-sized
TGTGCCAGCAGTCCACAGGGGGCGGGAGGCTGGGGAGGCTACACCTTC
CASSPQGAGGWGGYTF
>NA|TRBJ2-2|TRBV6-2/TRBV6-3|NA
TGTGCCAGCAGTTTAAGGGATCCTAATACAGGGGAGCTGTTTTTT
CASSLRDPNTGELFF
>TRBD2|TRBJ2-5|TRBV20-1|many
TGCAGTGCTAGACGGCTAGCGGGAGATGAGACCCAGTACTTC
CSARRLAGDETQYF
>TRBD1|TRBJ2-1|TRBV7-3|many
TGTGCCAGCAGCTTAGGGGACAGGGGGTACAATGAGCAGTTCTTC
CASSLGDRGYNEQFF
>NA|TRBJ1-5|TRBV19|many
TGTGCCAGTAGTACGGGACAATTCAATCAGCCCCAGCATTTT
CASSTGQFNQPQHF
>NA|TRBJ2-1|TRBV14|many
TGTGCCAGCAGCCGTGGGACTTCCTTCTACAATGAGCAGTTCTTC
CASSRGTSFYNEQFF
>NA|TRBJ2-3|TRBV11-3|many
TGTGCCAGCAGCTCCCCCCCCCGTGCGCAGTATTTT
CASSSPPRAQYF